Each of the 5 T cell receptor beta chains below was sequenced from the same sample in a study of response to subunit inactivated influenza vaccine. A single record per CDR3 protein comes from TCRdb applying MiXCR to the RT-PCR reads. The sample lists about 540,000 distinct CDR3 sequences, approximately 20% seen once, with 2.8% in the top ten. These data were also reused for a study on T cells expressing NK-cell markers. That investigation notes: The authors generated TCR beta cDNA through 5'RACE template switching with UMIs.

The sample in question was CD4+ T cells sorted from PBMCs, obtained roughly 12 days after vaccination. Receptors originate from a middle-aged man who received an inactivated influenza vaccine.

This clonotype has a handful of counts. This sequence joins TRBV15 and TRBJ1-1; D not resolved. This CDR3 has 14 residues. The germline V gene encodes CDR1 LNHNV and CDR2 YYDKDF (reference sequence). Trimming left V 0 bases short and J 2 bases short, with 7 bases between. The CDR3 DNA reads TGTGCCACCAGCAGAGAGGTTTCAAACACTGAAGCTTTCTTT. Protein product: CATSREVSNTEAFF.

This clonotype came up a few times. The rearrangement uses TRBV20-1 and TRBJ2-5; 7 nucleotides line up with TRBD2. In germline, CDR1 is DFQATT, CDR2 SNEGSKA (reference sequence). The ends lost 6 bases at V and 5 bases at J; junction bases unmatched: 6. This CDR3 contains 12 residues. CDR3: CSARTRRETQYF. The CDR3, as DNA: TGCAGTGCAAGGACTAGAAGGGAGACCCAGTACTTC.

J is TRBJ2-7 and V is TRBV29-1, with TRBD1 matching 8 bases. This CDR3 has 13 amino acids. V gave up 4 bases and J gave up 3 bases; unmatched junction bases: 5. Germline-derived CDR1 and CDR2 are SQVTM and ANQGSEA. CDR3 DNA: TGCAGCGTTGGAGGCGACAGGGGCTACGAGCAGTACTTC. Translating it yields CSVGGDRGYEQYF.

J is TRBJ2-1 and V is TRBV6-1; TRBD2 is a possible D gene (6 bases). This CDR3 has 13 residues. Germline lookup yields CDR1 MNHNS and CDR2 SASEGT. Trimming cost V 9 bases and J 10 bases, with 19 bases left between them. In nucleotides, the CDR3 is TGTGCCAGTCTACGGGGACTTAAAGGGGAGCAGTTCTTC. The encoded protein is CASLRGLKGEQFF.

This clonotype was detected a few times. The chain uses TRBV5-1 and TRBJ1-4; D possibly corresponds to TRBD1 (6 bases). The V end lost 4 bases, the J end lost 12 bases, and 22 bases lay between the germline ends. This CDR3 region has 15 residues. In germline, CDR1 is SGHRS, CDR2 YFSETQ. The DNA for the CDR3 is TGCGCCAGCAGCAAAGAGACAGGCGGGTTCGCGGAACTGTTTTTT. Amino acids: CASSKETGGFAELFF.